This T cell receptor (beta chain) was sequenced during a study of blood T cell repertoires in COVID-19. Study as a whole: Specimens from acute and convalescent COVID-19 originated in the United States, Italy and Spain.

Residents of 24 US areas, aged roughly 18 to 89 years, made up the participants. The germline V gene encodes CDR1 SGHTA and CDR2 FQGNSA. The CDR3 runs to 19 residues. V lost 6 bases and J 6 bases, leaving 30 bases between the germline ends. Data came from immunoSEQ multiplex PCR; TCRdb stores just in-frame clones and leaves some out. Here the sample spans roughly 360,000 clones, roughly 90% being singletons. The chain recombines TRBV7-2 with TRBJ2-4, with D tentatively TRBD1 (5 bases). Sequencing was performed on PBMCs or T cells enriched from blood (not recorded which). The clonotype comes from a woman aged 25 to 45 with acute COVID-19. The CDR3 nucleotides read TGTGCCAGCAGTTTGCGGCCCGTCGACAGTTCCTTAGCCTCAAACATTCAGTACTTC. Its protein product is CASSLRPVDSSLASNIQYF.